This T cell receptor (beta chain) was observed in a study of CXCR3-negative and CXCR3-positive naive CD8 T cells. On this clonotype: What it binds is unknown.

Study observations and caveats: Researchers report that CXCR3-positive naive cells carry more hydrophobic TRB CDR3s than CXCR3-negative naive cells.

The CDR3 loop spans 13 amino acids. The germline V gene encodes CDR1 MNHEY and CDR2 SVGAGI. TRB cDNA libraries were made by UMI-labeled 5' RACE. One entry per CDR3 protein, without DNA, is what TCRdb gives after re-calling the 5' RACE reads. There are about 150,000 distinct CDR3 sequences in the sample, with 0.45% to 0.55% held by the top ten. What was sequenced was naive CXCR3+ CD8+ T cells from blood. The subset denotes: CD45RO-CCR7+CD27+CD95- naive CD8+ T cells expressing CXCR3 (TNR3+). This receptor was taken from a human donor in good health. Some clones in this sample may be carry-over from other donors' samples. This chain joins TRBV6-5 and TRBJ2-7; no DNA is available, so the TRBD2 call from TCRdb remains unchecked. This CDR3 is CASSSSTAYEQYF.